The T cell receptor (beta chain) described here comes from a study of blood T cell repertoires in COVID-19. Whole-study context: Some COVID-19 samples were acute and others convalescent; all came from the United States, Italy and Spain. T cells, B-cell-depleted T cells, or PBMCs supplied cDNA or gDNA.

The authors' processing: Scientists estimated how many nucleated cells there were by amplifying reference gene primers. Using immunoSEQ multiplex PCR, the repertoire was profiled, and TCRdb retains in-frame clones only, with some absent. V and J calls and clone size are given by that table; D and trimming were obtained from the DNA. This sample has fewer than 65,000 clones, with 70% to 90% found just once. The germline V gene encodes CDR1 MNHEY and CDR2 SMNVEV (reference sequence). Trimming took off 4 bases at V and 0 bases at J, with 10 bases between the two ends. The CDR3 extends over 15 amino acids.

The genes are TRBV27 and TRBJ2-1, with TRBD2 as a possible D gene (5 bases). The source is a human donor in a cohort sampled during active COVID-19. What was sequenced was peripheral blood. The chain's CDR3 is CASSSLGSSYNEQFF. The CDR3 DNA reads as TGTGCCAGCAGTTCACTAGGGAGCTCCTACAATGAGCAGTTCTTC.